This T cell receptor beta chain was recovered during a study of CD8 T cells in ankylosing spondylitis. The CDR3 covers 12 residues. Trimming left V 5 bases short and J 4 bases short, with 7 bases between. Per germline, CDR1 SEHNR and CDR2 FQNEAQ (reference sequence). Overall study results and limits: Clones linked with disease were CD8+ and fairly uncommon in the peripheral blood. It appeared that ankylosing spondylitis blood was characterized by a TCR beta motif of several highly homologous variants. Matched ankylosing spondylitis synovial fluid reportedly showed significant enrichment of disease-linked clones.

This clonotype was detected ten times or more. Its target is not known. Using quantitative 5'-RACE with molecular barcodes, the authors made TCR beta libraries. TCRdb re-derived calls from the 5' RACE reads in MiXCR, one entry per CDR3 protein. This table holds 150,000 to 200,000 distinct CDR3 sequences, approximately 12% found once. The sample taken for sequencing was blood, either unsorted or a sorted T cell fraction (not recorded which). The sequence derives from a female donor with ankylosing spondylitis or in good health (not recorded which). The V and J genes are TRBV7-9 and TRBJ2-3, with unresolved D. CDR3 DNA sequence: TGTGCCAGCAGCACGGGCGCAGATACGCAGTATTTT. Its protein is CASSTGADTQYF.